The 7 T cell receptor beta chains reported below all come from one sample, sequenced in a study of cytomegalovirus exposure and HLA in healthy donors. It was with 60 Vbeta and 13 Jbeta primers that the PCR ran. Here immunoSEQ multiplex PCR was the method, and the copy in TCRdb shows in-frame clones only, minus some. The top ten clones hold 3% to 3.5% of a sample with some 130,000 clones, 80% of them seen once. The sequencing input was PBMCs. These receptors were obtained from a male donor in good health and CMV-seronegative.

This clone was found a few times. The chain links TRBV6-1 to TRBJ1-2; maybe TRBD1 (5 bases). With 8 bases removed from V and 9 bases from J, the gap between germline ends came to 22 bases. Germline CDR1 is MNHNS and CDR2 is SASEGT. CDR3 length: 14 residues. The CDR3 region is CASGPGVFMYSYTF. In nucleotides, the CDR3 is TGTGCCAGCGGCCCGGGGGTCTTCATGTATAGCTACACCTTC.

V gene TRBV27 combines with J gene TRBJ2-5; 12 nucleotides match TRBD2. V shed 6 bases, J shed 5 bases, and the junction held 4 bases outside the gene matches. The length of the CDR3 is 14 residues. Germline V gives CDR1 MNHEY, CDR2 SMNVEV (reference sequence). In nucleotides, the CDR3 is TGTGCCAGCAGCCTAGCGGGAGGGTGGGAGACCCAGTACTTC. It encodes CASSLAGGWETQYF.

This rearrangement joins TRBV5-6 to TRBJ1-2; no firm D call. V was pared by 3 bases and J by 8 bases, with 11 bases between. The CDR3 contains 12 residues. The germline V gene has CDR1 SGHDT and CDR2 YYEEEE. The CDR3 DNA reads TGTGCCAGCAGCTCAGCCCCCGGGGGCTACACCTTC. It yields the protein CASSSAPGGYTF.

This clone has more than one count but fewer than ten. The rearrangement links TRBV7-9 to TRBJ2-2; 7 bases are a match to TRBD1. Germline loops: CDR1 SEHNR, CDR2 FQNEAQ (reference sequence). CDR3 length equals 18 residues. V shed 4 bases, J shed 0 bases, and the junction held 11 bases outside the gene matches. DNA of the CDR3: TGTGCCAGCAGCTCGCCCCGTCTGGGGACAGCGAACACCGGGGAGCTGTTTTTT. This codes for CASSSPRLGTANTGELFF.

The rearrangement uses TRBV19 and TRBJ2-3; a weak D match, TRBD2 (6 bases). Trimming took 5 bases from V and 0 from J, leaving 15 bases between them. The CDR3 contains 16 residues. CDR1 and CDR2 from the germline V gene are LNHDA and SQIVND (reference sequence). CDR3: CASSRILGTSTDTQYF. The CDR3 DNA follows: TGTGCCAGTAGTCGGATCCTAGGGACTAGCACAGATACGCAGTATTTT. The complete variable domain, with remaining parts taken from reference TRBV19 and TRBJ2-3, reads DGGITQSPKYLFRKEGQNVTLSCEQNLNHDAMYWYRQDPGQGLRLIYYSQIVNDFQKGDIAEGYSVSREKKESFPLTVTSAQKNPTAFYLCASSRILGTSTDTQYFGPGTRLTVL.

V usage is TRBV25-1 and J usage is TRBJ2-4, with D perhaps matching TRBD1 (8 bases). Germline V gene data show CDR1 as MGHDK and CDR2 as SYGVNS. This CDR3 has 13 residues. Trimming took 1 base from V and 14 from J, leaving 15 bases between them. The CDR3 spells CASSESHRGGEYF. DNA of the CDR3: TGTGCCAGCAGTGAATCCCACAGGGGGGGAGAGTACTTC.

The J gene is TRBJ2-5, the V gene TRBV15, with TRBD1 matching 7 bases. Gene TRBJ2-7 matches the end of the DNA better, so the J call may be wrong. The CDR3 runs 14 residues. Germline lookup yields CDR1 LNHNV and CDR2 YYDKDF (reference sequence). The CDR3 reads CATSGRDSSYEQYF. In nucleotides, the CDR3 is TGTGCCACCAGCGGCCGGGACAGCTCCTACGAGCAGTACTTC.